Included here is one TCR beta chain sequence, with context. The data were taken from a study of blood T cell repertoires in COVID-19. Background on the study: Sites across the United States, Italy and Spain contributed samples from acute and convalescent COVID-19. T cells, B-cell-depleted T cells, or PBMCs supplied cDNA or gDNA.

Original handling: From reference gene primer amplification, estimates of nucleated cell counts were derived. Repertoires were generated with immunoSEQ multiplex PCR, while TCRdb's copy carries only in-frame clones and drops some. V and J calls and clone size are those listed in that table; D and trimming were worked out from the DNA. The table shows approximately 100,000 clones, with over 55% occurring only once. CDR1 and CDR2 from the germline V gene are DFQATT and SNEGSKA (reference sequence). The CDR3 covers 11 residues. The ends were cut back, 4 bases at V and 9 bases at J, with 11 bases in the middle.

The chain links TRBV20-1 to TRBJ2-3; the D gene is possibly TRBD1 (6 bases). Sequenced: peripheral blood. This receptor was obtained from a human donor with acute or convalescent COVID-19. The donor label of this sample is uncertain. Written as DNA, the CDR3 is TGCAGTGCTAATGGACAGACGACGCAGTATTTT. It codes for CSANGQTTQYF.